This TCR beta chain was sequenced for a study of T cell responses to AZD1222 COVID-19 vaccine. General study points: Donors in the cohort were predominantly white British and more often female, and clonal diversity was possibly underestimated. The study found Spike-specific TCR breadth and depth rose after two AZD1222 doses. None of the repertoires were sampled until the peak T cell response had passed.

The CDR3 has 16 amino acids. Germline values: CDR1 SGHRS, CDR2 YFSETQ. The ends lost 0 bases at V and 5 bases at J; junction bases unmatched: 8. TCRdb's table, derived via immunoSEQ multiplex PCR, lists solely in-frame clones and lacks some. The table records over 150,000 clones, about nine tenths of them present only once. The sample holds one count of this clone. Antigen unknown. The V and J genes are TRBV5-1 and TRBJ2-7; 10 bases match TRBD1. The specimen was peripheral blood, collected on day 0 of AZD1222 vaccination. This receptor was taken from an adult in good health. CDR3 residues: CASSLAPGQGIHEQYF. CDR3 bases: TGCGCCAGCAGCTTGGCCCCGGGACAGGGGATCCACGAGCAGTACTTC.